This T cell receptor (beta chain) comes out of a study of T cell responses to AZD1222 COVID-19 vaccine. Study-wide context: Combined were second doses at about 4 or about 12 weeks.

Regarding the study as a whole: The CD4 TCRs associated with vaccination extended across spike and predominated at 160-218 and 743-854. There were mostly white British donors and more females than males, and clonal diversity was possibly underestimated.

As regards this clone: Its antigen is not identified.

This CDR3 has 15 amino acids. CDR1 is KGHSY, CDR2 FQNENV, per germline. Trimming cost V 5 bases and J 7 bases, with 18 bases left between them. TCRdb keeps only in-frame clones here, not all; method: immunoSEQ multiplex PCR. The repertoire consists of 100,000 to 150,000 clones, with about 89% occurring once and the leading ten covering around 30%. The chain has TRBV16 and TRBJ1-5, with D possibly being TRBD1 (5 bases). Material: peripheral blood, obtained on day 0 of AZD1222 vaccination. The sequence derives from an adult in good health. The CDR3: CASSSRQTGRQPQHF. The DNA for the CDR3 is TGTGCCAGCAGCTCTCGACAGACGGGAAGACAGCCCCAGCATTTT.